This T cell receptor (beta chain) was obtained from a study of spatial heterogeneity in lung cancer. In the library, each TCR cDNA molecule bore its own unique molecular identifier. MiXCR was run by TCRdb on the 5' RACE reads, yielding one entry per CDR3 protein. In the table there are around 9,700 distinct CDR3 sequences, 6.3% of which are singletons. CDR1 and CDR2 from the germline V gene are SGHTA and FQGNSA. This CDR3 contains 13 residues. The V gene lost 4 bases and the J gene lost 6 bases, with 11 bases spanning the gap. Time point described: sample taken at primary tumor resection. Samples were donated by 72 untreated early-stage non-small cell lung cancer patients. General observations from the study: In blood, ubiquitous expanded tumor TCRs appeared more at resection than follow-up.

This clonotype came up many times. Its target is unknown. This TCR was sampled from a male donor with early-stage non-small cell lung cancer. Sequenced material: PBMCs, taken at surgery. V gene TRBV7-2 combines with J gene TRBJ2-3; no firm D call. The CDR3 here is CASSSAARDTQYF. The CDR3 nucleotides read TGTGCCAGCAGCTCCGCGGCAAGGGATACGCAGTATTTT.